Each of the 13 T cell receptor beta chains below was sequenced from the same sample in a study of OX40 agonist ivuxolimab in advanced cancers. The method was immunoSEQ multiplex PCR; TCRdb's version includes in-frame clones alone and lacks a portion of them. This sample yields approximately 55,000 clones, of which about nine tenths are seen a single time; around 16% belongs to the top ten. The source was CD4+ or CD8+ T cells sorted from blood, collected in a trial of the OX40 agonist ivuxolimab. The receptors come from an adult with an advanced solid tumor such as melanoma, head and neck, liver or kidney cancer.

The count of this clone is one. The genes are TRBV7-2 and TRBJ1-6, with TRBD1 matching over 7 bases. V trimming: 5 bases; J trimming: 5 bases; junction bases outside the gene matches: 6. Germline V gene sequence: CDR1 SGHTA, CDR2 FQGNSA. CDR3 length: 15 residues. The CDR3 sequence: CASSPRTGDNSPLHF. The CDR3 coding sequence is TGTGCCAGCAGCCCCCGGACAGGCGATAATTCACCCCTCCACTTT.

CDR3 sequence (DNA): TGTGCCAGCAGTCAAAGGGACGGGTATAATGAAAAACTGTTTTTT. This codes for CASSQRDGYNEKLFF. The V call is TRBV11-2, the J call TRBJ1-4, with a tentative D call TRBD1 (5 bases). The germline CDR1 and CDR2 sequences are SGHAT and FQNNGV. V lost 6 bases to trimming and J lost 4 bases, with 15 bases between them. There are 15 residues in the CDR3.

CDR3 sequence reads: CASSARDFRNNEQFF. The DNA of the CDR3 is TGTGCCAGCAGCGCCCGGGACTTTAGGAACAATGAGCAGTTCTTC. The chain recombines TRBV9 with TRBJ2-1; a possible D gene is TRBD2 (6 bases). CDR1 and CDR2 (germline): SGDLS, YYNGEE. V was shortened by 3 bases and J by 5 bases, with 15 bases between the two germline ends. The CDR3 spans 15 residues. The full variable domain, in which reference TRBV9 and TRBJ2-1 provide the parts outside the CDR3, is DSGVTQTPKHLITATGQRVTLRCSPRSGDLSVYWYQQSLDQGLQFLIQYYNGEERAKGNILERFSAQQFPDLHSELNLSSLELGDSALYFCASSARDFRNNEQFFGPGTRLTVL.

V usage is TRBV12-1 and J usage is TRBJ2-1; TRBD2 reflects the table's D call only, with no check against the DNA. TRBV12-1 represents a pseudogene. The CDR3 has 17 residues. Here the CDR3 DNA reads TGTGCCAGCAGCCCCACCCGCCAGCGGGAGGTAGGGAATGAGCAGTTCTTC. Translated: CASSPTRQREVGNEQFF.

The chain is built from TRBV18 and TRBJ1-1, with D perhaps matching TRBD1 (6 bases). The V end was cut by 0 bases, the J end by 0 bases, with 11 bases between. The V gene's germline CDR1 is KGHSH and CDR2 LQKENI. CDR3 length: 16 amino acids. CDR3: CASSPPNGQMNTEAFF. The CDR3, as DNA: TGTGCCAGCTCACCACCGAACGGACAGATGAACACTGAAGCTTTCTTT.

This rearrangement joins TRBV5-1 to TRBJ2-5, with D tentatively TRBD1 (6 bases). Trimming shortened V by 4 bases and J by 4 bases, and 17 bases separated the two germline ends. Germline loops: CDR1 SGHRS, CDR2 YFSETQ. The CDR3 is 15 amino acids. CDR3: CASSPGTPRLETQYF. DNA for the CDR3: TGCGCCAGCAGCCCGGGGACACCGCGGCTAGAGACCCAGTACTTC. Together with reference TRBV5-1 and TRBJ2-5, the CDR3 gives the full variable domain: KAGVTQTPRYLIKTRGQQVTLSCSPISGHRSVSWYQQTPGQGLQFLFEYFSETQRNKGNFPGRFSGRQFSNSRSEMNVSTLELGDSALYLCASSPGTPRLETQYFGPGTRLLVL.

The V and J genes are TRBV2 and TRBJ2-7; 10 bases fit TRBD2. The CDR3 has 13 amino acids. Germline lookup yields CDR1 SNHLY and CDR2 FYNNEI. Trimming cost V 6 bases and J 1 base; bases outside gene matches: 0. The CDR3 DNA follows: TGTGCCAGCAGGACTAGCGGGTCCTACGAGCAGTACTTC. The encoded protein is CASRTSGSYEQYF.

The chain carries TRBV19 and TRBJ2-3; TRBD2 might be the D (5 bases). Germline V gives CDR1 LNHDA, CDR2 SQIVND (reference sequence). V lost 0 bases and J 0 bases, leaving 10 bases between the germline ends. The CDR3 is 16 residues long. This chain's CDR3 is CASSIDLSESTDTQYF. As DNA, the CDR3 is TGTGCCAGTAGTATAGATCTTAGCGAAAGCACAGATACGCAGTATTTT.

This chain joins TRBV2 and TRBJ1-1; 8 bases are shared with TRBD1. The CDR3 runs to 13 residues. V lost 7 bases and J lost 7; bases outside the gene matches: 8. Per the germline V gene, CDR1 is SNHLY and CDR2 is FYNNEI. CDR3 in DNA: TGTGCCAGCACTTGGACAGGGTCCGGTGAAGCTTTCTTT. It codes for CASTWTGSGEAFF. Filled out from reference TRBV2 and TRBJ1-1, the complete variable domain reads EPEVTQTPSHQVTQMGQEVILRCVPISNHLYFYWYRQILGQKVEFLVSFYNNEISEKSEIFDDQFSVERPDGSNFTLKIRSTKLEDSAMYFCASTWTGSGEAFFGQGTRLTVV.

J is TRBJ1-6 and V is TRBV7-2; TRBD1 might be the D (6 bases). The V gene's germline CDR1 is SGHTA and CDR2 FQGNSA. This CDR3 has 15 residues. Deletions cut 5 bases from V and 4 bases from J, with 12 bases between. The CDR3 protein is CASSPRQDYNSPLHF. The CDR3 region has the DNA TGTGCCAGCAGCCCCAGACAGGATTATAATTCACCCCTCCACTTT.

In nucleotides, the CDR3 is TGTGCCAGCAGCTTAGATCCAAACAATCAGCCCCAGCATTTT. Protein product: CASSLDPNNQPQHF. The chain recombines TRBV11-3 with TRBJ1-5; D not resolved. Germline CDR1 is SGHNT and CDR2 is YENEEA. CDR3 length equals 14 residues. Between the trimmed V and J ends, which lost 0 bases and 3 bases, there was a span of 6 bases.

The chain is built from TRBV4-2 and TRBJ2-2, with 7 bases that match TRBD1. The germline V gene has CDR1 LGHNA and CDR2 YNFKEQ. The CDR3 totals 18 residues. V gave up 0 bases and J gave up 9 bases; unmatched junction bases: 16. CDR3 coding DNA: TGTGCCAGCAGCCAAGAATCGGTCGAGAGGGGGCGATATCGGGAGCTGTTTTTT. Protein product: CASSQESVERGRYRELFF.

J is TRBJ2-1 and V is TRBV18, with D perhaps matching TRBD1 (6 bases). The length of the CDR3 is 16 residues. Trimming pared 1 base from V and 6 bases from J, leaving 16 bases between. Per the germline V gene, CDR1 is KGHSH and CDR2 is LQKENI. The CDR3 region is CASSPLGQGFRNEQFF. DNA of the CDR3: TGTGCCAGCTCACCACTTGGGCAGGGGTTCCGCAATGAGCAGTTCTTC.